The entry below gives a single T cell receptor beta chain sequence along with its context. The sample belongs to a study of blood T cell repertoires in COVID-19. Whole-study context: From T cells, B-cell-depleted T cells, or PBMCs came the material, which was cDNA or gDNA.

Per the germline V gene, CDR1 is LGHDT and CDR2 is YNNKEL (reference sequence). The CDR3 is 16 amino acids. The V and J ends lost 4 bases and 2 bases, in that order; junction bases with no gene match: 7. Per the study methods: Amplifying reference gene primers gave estimates of nucleated cell counts. The repertoire was sequenced with immunoSEQ multiplex PCR; TCRdb's copy has only in-frame clones and lacks some. The D gene and trimming were derived from the DNA, and the V and J assignments and clone size from that table. The sample shows 70,000 or so clones, approximately 90% of them seen only once. The J gene is TRBJ2-1, the V gene TRBV3-1 (or the pseudogene TRBV3-2); 8 bases map to TRBD1. The source of this sequence is a young man with acute or convalescent COVID-19. The sequenced sample was peripheral blood. The CDR3 region is CASSLGAGGPYNEQFF. CDR3 DNA: TGTGCCAGCAGCCTAGGGGCAGGGGGCCCCTACAATGAGCAGTTCTTC.